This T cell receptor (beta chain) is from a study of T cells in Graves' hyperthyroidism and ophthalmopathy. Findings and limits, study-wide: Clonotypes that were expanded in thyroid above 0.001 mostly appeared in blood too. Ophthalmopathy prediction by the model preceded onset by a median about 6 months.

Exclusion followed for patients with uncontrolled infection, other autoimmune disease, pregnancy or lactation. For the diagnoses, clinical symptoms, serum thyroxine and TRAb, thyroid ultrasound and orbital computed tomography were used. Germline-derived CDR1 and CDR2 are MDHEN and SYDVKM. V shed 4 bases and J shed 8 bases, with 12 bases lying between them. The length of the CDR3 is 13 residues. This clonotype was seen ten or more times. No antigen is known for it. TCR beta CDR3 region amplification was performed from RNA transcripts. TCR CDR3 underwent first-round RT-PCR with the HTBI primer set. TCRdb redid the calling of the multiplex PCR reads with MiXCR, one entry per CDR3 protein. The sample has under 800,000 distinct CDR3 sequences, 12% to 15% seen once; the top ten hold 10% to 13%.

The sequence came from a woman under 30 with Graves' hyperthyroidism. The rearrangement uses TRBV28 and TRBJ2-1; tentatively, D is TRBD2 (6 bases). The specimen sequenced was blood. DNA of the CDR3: TGTGCCAGCAGTTGGGGCCGCGGGGATGAGCAGTTCTTC. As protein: CASSWGRGDEQFF.